This T cell receptor beta chain comes out of a study of blood T cell repertoires in COVID-19. At the level of the study: Acute and convalescent COVID-19 samples came from the United States, Italy and Spain. T cells, B-cell-depleted T cells, or PBMCs supplied cDNA or gDNA.

In the authors' methods: Estimation of nucleated cell counts relied on the amplification of reference gene primers. TCRdb's table, derived via immunoSEQ multiplex PCR, lists solely in-frame clones and lacks some. That table gives V, J and clone size, and the DNA gave D and trimming. The sample gives 55,000 to 70,000 clones, 82% of which show up once; under 25% is in the top ten. V gave up 5 bases and J gave up 1 base; unmatched junction bases: 3. Germline lookup yields CDR1 SGHTA and CDR2 FQGNSA. The CDR3 is made up of 14 amino acids. This clone was observed a handful of times. This TCR was sampled from a woman in her sixties with acute or convalescent COVID-19. The chain uses TRBV7-2 and TRBJ2-3; 7 bases are a match to TRBD2. Material for sequencing was peripheral blood. CDR3 loop: CASSLGLGTDTQYF. CDR3 DNA: TGTGCCAGCAGCCTCGGACTAGGCACAGATACGCAGTATTTT.